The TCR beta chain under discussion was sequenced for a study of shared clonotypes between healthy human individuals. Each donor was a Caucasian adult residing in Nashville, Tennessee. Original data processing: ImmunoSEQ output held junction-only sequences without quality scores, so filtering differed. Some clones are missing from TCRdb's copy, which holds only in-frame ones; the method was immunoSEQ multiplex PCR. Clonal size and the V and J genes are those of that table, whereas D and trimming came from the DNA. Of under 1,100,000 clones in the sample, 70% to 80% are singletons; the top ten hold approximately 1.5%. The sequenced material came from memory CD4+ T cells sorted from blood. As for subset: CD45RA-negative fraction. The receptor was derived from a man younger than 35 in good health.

The CDR3 is CASSFDRGAGTQYF. Written as DNA, the CDR3 is TGTGCCAGCAGCTTTGACAGGGGTGCAGGGACCCAGTACTTC. The chain joins TRBV7-2 to TRBJ2-5, with 8 bases fitting TRBD1. The CDR3 spans 14 residues. Germline assignment: CDR1 SGHTA and CDR2 FQGNSA. The V and J ends lost 3 bases and 7 bases, in that order; junction bases with no gene match: 7.